The entry below describes one TCR beta chain. These data belong to a study of blood T cell repertoires in COVID-19. For the study at large: Material from acute and convalescent COVID-19 was sourced from the United States, Italy and Spain.

Germline V CDR1 and CDR2: KGHDR, SFDVKD. This CDR3 spans 13 amino acids. V trimming: 12 bases; J trimming: 5 bases; junction bases outside the gene matches: 10. The protocol was immunoSEQ multiplex PCR, while the TCRdb copy is restricted to in-frame clones and leaves out a portion. The sample consists of some 28,000 clones, roughly 80% of them appearing once. The clonotype was recovered from a man aged 70 or older with acute or convalescent COVID-19. The material sequenced was peripheral blood. The chain couples TRBV24-1 to TRBJ2-5; TRBD1 aligns across 8 bases. As DNA, the CDR3 is TGTGCCCCCACCGCAGGGGGCCGTGAGACCCAGTACTTC. Protein product: CAPTAGGRETQYF.